The source of this TCR beta chain is a study of OX40 agonist ivuxolimab in advanced cancers. General study points: Some of the nonresponding patients also showed low levels of normalized T-cell clonal expansion. Relative to CD4+ cells, CD8+ T cells on average had more expanded clones.

Germline trimming cut 8 bases from V and 4 bases from J; bases unmatched to any gene: 7. This CDR3 spans 13 amino acids. Germline V gives CDR1 KGHSH, CDR2 LQKENI. Sequenced by immunoSEQ multiplex PCR; TCRdb stores in-frame clones only, minus some. The table lists under 65,000 clones, about 86% of them singletons. In the case of this clone: Its antigen is not known.

The sample in question was CD4+ or CD8+ T cells sorted from blood, obtained in a trial of the OX40 agonist ivuxolimab. V gene TRBV18 combines with J gene TRBJ2-5; 7 bases are a match to TRBD1. This sequence originates from an adult with an advanced solid tumor such as melanoma, head and neck, liver or kidney cancer. The CDR3 spells CASPRGIGETQYF. CDR3 sequence (DNA): TGTGCCAGCCCCAGGGGGATAGGAGAGACCCAGTACTTC.